This record looks at one TCR beta chain sequence and its context. Antigen specificity is unknown. This record belongs to a study of radiation and T cells in renal cell carcinoma. CDR3 length equals 14 residues. Germline loops: CDR1 MGHRA, CDR2 YSYEKL. V lost 5 bases, J lost 4 bases, and 12 bases lay in between. Clones were read by immunoSEQ multiplex PCR, and TCRdb kept only the in-frame ones, dropping some. The sample yields around 19,000 clones, 55% seen once. Specified treatment: 15 Gy SBRT to primary tumor, nephrectomy 4 weeks later. Study conclusions and caveats: Top tumor clonotypes rose in blood 2 weeks post-radiation, then contracted. Intratumoral heterogeneity was not captured in these roughly 0.96 g regions.

The TCR was taken from a man in his fifties or sixties with renal cell carcinoma. Sequenced here: tumor tissue, sampled from a patient whose treatment included radiotherapy and nephrectomy. This chain joins TRBV4-1 and TRBJ1-5; D unresolved. The CDR3 nucleotides read TGCGCCAGCAGCACCTTGGACGGGAATCAGCCCCAGCATTTT. Encoded protein: CASSTLDGNQPQHF.